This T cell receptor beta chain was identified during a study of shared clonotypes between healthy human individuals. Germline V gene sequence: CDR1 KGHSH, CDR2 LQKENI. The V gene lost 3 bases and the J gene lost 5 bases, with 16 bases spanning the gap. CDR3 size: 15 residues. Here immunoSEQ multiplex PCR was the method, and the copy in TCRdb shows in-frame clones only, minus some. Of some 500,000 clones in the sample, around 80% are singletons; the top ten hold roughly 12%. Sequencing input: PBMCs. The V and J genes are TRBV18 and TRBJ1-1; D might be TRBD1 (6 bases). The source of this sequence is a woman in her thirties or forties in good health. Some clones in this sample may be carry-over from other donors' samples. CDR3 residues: CASSPSTGGETEAFF. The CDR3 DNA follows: TGTGCCAGCTCACCCTCGACAGGAGGGGAAACTGAAGCTTTCTTT.